The sequence of this TCR beta chain was determined in a study of OX40 agonist ivuxolimab in advanced cancers. The overall study: Enrolled patients in dose escalation had cancers that were hepatocellular carcinoma, melanoma, renal cell or head and neck cancer. The study, taken as a whole, reports: Average numbers of expanded clones were greater in CD8+ T cells than in CD4+.

Sequencing was performed with immunoSEQ multiplex PCR; in TCRdb, only in-frame clones are kept and a portion is missing. Of about 40,000 clones in the sample, over 75% were seen once. CDR1 and CDR2 from the germline V gene are SEHNR and FQNEAQ (reference sequence). The CDR3 totals 14 residues. Losses at the gene ends were 5 bases for V and 4 bases for J; bases not matched to a gene: 6. For this clone: Its target is not known.

This sequence was found in an adult with an advanced solid tumor such as melanoma, head and neck, liver or kidney cancer. The chain carries TRBV7-9 and TRBJ2-3, with 7 positions matching TRBD2. Sequencing used CD4+ or CD8+ T cells sorted from blood, obtained in a trial of the OX40 agonist ivuxolimab. This CDR3 is CASSRTRDADTQYF. CDR3 nucleotides: TGTGCCAGCAGCCGGACTAGAGATGCAGATACGCAGTATTTT. The whole variable domain, filled in from reference TRBV7-9 and TRBJ2-3, reads DTGVSQNPRHKITKRGQNVTFRCDPISEHNRLYWYRQTLGQGPEFLTYFQNEAQLEKSRLLSDRFSAERPKGSFSTLEIQRTEQGDSAMYLCASSRTRDADTQYFGPGTRLTVL.